This TCR beta chain was profiled in a study of T cells in Graves' hyperthyroidism and ophthalmopathy. Study observations and caveats: Ophthalmopathy prediction by the model preceded onset by a median roughly 6 months.

Amplification of TCR beta CDR3 regions used RNA as the template. Researchers ran a first-round RT-PCR on the TCR CDR3 using the HTBI primer set. From the multiplex PCR reads, TCRdb called clonotypes with MiXCR, one entry per CDR3 protein. The table has approximately 400,000 distinct CDR3 sequences, approximately 19% seen once; the top ten hold around 4%. This clonotype has a count of ten or more. Its antigen remains unidentified. Clinical symptoms, serum thyroxine, TRAb, thyroid ultrasound and orbital computed tomography informed diagnoses. The authors took PBMCs from roughly 9.7 ml fresh peripheral blood. Germline V gene sequence: CDR1 MNHEY, CDR2 SMNVEV (reference sequence). The J segment lost 2 bases and the V segment lost 2 bases, leaving 14 bases of the junction unmatched. The CDR3 has 18 amino acids.

This chain uses TRBV27 with TRBJ2-7, with TRBD1 identical over 8 bases. This clonotype was obtained from a young woman with Graves' hyperthyroidism. Specimen: blood. The CDR3 reads CASSLRSDPGQVPYEQYF. The CDR3, as DNA: TGTGCCAGCAGTTTACGTAGCGACCCGGGACAGGTCCCCTACGAGCAGTACTTC.